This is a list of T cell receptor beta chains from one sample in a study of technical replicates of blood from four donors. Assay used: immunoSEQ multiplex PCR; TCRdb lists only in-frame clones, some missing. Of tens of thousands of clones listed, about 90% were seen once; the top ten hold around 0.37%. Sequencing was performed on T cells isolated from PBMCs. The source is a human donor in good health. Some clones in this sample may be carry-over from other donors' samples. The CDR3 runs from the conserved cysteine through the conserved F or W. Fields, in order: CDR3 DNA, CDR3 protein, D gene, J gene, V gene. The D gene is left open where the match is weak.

cdr3_nt: TGTGCCACCACCACGGGACCCGGGACACCAAAGTTTATGAGTGGCTACACCTTC; cdr3_aa: CATTTGPGTPKFMSGYTF; d_call: -; j_call: TRBJ1-2; v_call: TRBV15
cdr3_nt: TGTGCCAGCAGCCGCCGACAGGGAGGCCAGCATTTT; cdr3_aa: CASSRRQGGQHF; d_call: TRBD1; j_call: TRBJ1-5; v_call: TRBV5-8
cdr3_nt: TGTGCCAGCAGTACCTGGACTAGCGGGAGGTACAATGAGCAGTTCTTC; cdr3_aa: CASSTWTSGRYNEQFF; d_call: TRBD2; j_call: TRBJ2-1; v_call: TRBV27
cdr3_nt: TGTGCCAGCAGTACCCAGGGTAGCAATCAGCCCCAGCATTTT; cdr3_aa: CASSTQGSNQPQHF; d_call: -; j_call: TRBJ1-5; v_call: TRBV7-9
cdr3_nt: TGTGCCAGCAGTTACTCTCAGGGGCTAGGCACTGAAGCTTTCTTT; cdr3_aa: CASSYSQGLGTEAFF; d_call: -; j_call: TRBJ1-1; v_call: TRBV6-5
cdr3_nt: TGTGCCAGCAGCCAAGCTAGGGGGCGCTACGAGCAGTACTTC; cdr3_aa: CASSQARGRYEQYF; d_call: TRBD1; j_call: TRBJ2-7; v_call: TRBV14
cdr3_nt: TGCGCCAGCAGCCTGGGGACAGGGCTACGGGGTAATGAAAAACTGTTTTTT; cdr3_aa: CASSLGTGLRGNEKLFF; d_call: TRBD1; j_call: TRBJ1-4; v_call: TRBV5-1
cdr3_nt: TGTGCCAGCAGTTTAGGACTCAGCACAGATACGCAGTATTTT; cdr3_aa: CASSLGLSTDTQYF; d_call: -; j_call: TRBJ2-3; v_call: TRBV6-5
cdr3_nt: TGTGCCAGCAGCTCTAACGGGTATTCGGTGACTGAAGCTTTCTTT; cdr3_aa: CASSSNGYSVTEAFF; d_call: -; j_call: TRBJ1-1; v_call: TRBV7-9
cdr3_nt: TGTGCCAGCAGTAAAAACGAGGTTGAAGCTTTCTTT; cdr3_aa: CASSKNEVEAFF; d_call: -; j_call: TRBJ1-1; v_call: TRBV9
cdr3_nt: TGTGCCATCAGTGGGTCGACAGGGAATGAGCAGTTCTTC; cdr3_aa: CAISGSTGNEQFF; d_call: TRBD1; j_call: TRBJ2-1; v_call: TRBV10-3
cdr3_nt: TGCGCCAGCAGCCCAGGACTAGCGGCAGAGACCCAGTACTTC; cdr3_aa: CASSPGLAAETQYF; d_call: TRBD2; j_call: TRBJ2-5; v_call: TRBV4-1
cdr3_nt: TGTGCCAGCAGTTTAATTCCAGTTAACACCGGGGAGCTGTTTTTT; cdr3_aa: CASSLIPVNTGELFF; d_call: -; j_call: TRBJ2-2; v_call: TRBV27